Sequencing of this TCR beta chain was carried out in a study of blood T cells in healthy people across ages. The CDR3 is 13 residues long. The V segment lost 9 bases and the J segment 1 base; nucleotides outside the gene matches: 4. Germline CDR1 reads LNHDA; CDR2 reads SQIVND (reference sequence). Then a second PCR, running about 6 to 12 cycles, was carried out with a sample-barcoded 5' primer and a J-beta primer mix. Each CDR3 protein gets one entry after TCRdb re-called the 5' RACE reads with MiXCR. Among about 970,000 distinct CDR3 sequences, about 51% were seen once, and the ten largest hold around 21%.

What was sequenced was blood. The sequence derives from a woman aged 60-70 years in good health. The chain combines TRBV19 with TRBJ2-5; 8 bases are a match to TRBD1. In DNA, the CDR3 is TGTGCCAGCGGACAGGGCCCCCAAGAGACCCAGTACTTC. Translating gives CASGQGPQETQYF.